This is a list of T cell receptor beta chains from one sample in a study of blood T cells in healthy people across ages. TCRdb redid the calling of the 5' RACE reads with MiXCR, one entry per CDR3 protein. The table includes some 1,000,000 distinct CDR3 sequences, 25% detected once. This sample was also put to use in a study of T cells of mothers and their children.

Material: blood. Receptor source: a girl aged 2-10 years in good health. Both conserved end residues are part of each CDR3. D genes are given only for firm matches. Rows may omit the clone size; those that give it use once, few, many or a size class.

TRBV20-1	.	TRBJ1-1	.	CSAPKGDTEAFF	TGCAGTGCTCCTAAGGGGGACACTGAAGCTTTCTTT
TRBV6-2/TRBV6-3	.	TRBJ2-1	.	CASSLSSYNGQFF	TGTGCCAGCAGCCTTAGCTCCTACAATGGGCAGTTCTTC
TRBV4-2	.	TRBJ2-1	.	CASSQDHGVNEQFF	TGTGCCAGCAGCCAAGATCACGGGGTCAATGAGCAGTTCTTC
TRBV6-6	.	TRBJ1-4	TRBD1	CAGSKGQGQKLFF	TGTGCCGGCAGTAAAGGACAGGGACAAAAACTGTTTTTT
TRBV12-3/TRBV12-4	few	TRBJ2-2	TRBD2	CASSLTSENTGELFF	TGTGCCAGCAGTCTGACTAGCGAGAACACCGGGGAGCTGTTTTTT
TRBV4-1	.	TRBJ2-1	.	CASSPLEQVGTNEQFF	TGCGCCAGCAGCCCCCTAGAGCAAGTGGGGACCAATGAGCAGTTCTTC
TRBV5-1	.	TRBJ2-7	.	CASSLEPRGAYEQYF	TGCGCCAGCAGCTTGGAACCCAGGGGCGCCTACGAGCAGTACTTC
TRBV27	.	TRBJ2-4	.	CASSLAGSSLAKNIQYF	TGTGCCAGCAGTTTAGCGGGGTCGTCCCTAGCCAAAAACATTCAGTACTTC
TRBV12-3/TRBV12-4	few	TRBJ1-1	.	CASNPTRNTEAFF	TGTGCCAGCAACCCTACACGGAACACTGAAGCTTTCTTT
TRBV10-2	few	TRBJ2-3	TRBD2	CASKVLAGADTQYF	TGCGCCAGCAAAGTACTAGCGGGAGCAGATACGCAGTATTTT